This T cell receptor (beta chain) stems from a study of yellow fever vaccine responses in identical twins. Using its own MiXCR run on the RT-PCR reads, TCRdb lists one record per CDR3 protein. The sample lists 6,000 or so distinct CDR3 sequences, about three quarters seen once, with about 2.8% in the top ten. Concerning this clonotype itself: The antigen remains undetermined.

In germline, CDR1 is MNHEY, CDR2 SMNVEV (reference sequence). The CDR3 extends over 12 amino acids. The ends were cut back, 6 bases at V and 2 bases at J, with 5 bases in the middle. General observations from the study: Twins reportedly appeared to share part of their vaccine T cell response while keeping part individual.

The clonotype originates from a woman in her late teens or twenties who received the yellow fever vaccine. V is TRBV27 and J is TRBJ1-5; D gene unclear. The sample consisted of T cells from blood (PBMCs), unsorted or a sorted subset (not recorded which), taken before or after yellow fever vaccination (not recorded which). The CDR3 DNA sequence: TGTGCCAGCAGCCCTGGCAATCAGCCCCAGCATTTT. It specifies CASSPGNQPQHF.